The 23 T cell receptor beta chains reported below all come from one sample, sequenced in a study of cytomegalovirus exposure and HLA in healthy donors. PCR amplification relied on 60 Vbeta primers (plus 13 Jbeta primers). TCRdb's copy holds only in-frame clones and misses some; the assay was immunoSEQ multiplex PCR. Among about 89,000 clones listed, under 85% were seen once. The material sequenced was PBMCs. The receptors stem from a female donor in good health and CMV-seropositive.

This sequence joins TRBV6-5 and TRBJ1-6; D possibly corresponds to TRBD1 (6 bases). The V end lost 6 bases, the J end lost 9 bases, and 15 bases lay between the germline ends. The CDR3 is 14 residues long. Germline CDR1 and CDR2: MNHEY and SVGAGI. CDR3 bases: TGTGCCAGCAGAACGGACAGAGGCGGTTCACCCCTCCACTTT. Encoded protein: CASRTDRGGSPLHF.

This chain links TRBV13 with TRBJ2-3; weak D call: TRBD1 (5 bases). V was pared by 4 bases and J by 2 bases, with 13 bases between. This CDR3 has 15 amino acids. Germline V CDR1 and CDR2: PRHDT, FYEKMQ (reference sequence). CDR3 nucleotides: TGTGCCAGCAGCTCCCGCAGGGTGCCCACAGATACGCAGTATTTT. Its protein product is CASSSRRVPTDTQYF.

The chain carries TRBV5-1 and TRBJ2-3; tentative D call: TRBD2 (5 bases). CDR1 SGHRS and CDR2 YFSETQ come from the germline V gene. V was pared by 1 base and J by 3 bases, with 12 bases between. The CDR3 contains 15 residues. Here the CDR3 DNA reads TGCGCCAGCAGCTTGCCACGAATAGCGACAGATACGCAGTATTTT. It codes for CASSLPRIATDTQYF.

V gene TRBV29-1 combines with J gene TRBJ2-1, with 11 bases that match TRBD2. V gave up 7 bases and J gave up 5 bases; unmatched junction bases: 4. The CDR3 totals 13 residues. Germline V gene lookup returns CDR1 SQVTM and CDR2 ANQGSEA. Here the CDR3 reads CSGGLAVDNEQFF. In DNA, the CDR3 is TGCAGCGGGGGACTAGCGGTCGACAATGAGCAGTTCTTC.

The V and J genes are TRBV5-1 and TRBJ1-2; possible D gene TRBD1, 6 bases. CDR1 and CDR2 from the germline V gene are SGHRS and YFSETQ. The CDR3 runs to 15 residues. V was clipped by 2 bases and J by 2 bases, with 13 bases between them. CDR3 nucleotide sequence: TGCGCCAGCAGCTTACGGGACACCTTCAACTATGGCTACACCTTC. Its translation is CASSLRDTFNYGYTF.

The chain has TRBV19 and TRBJ1-5, with D possibly matching TRBD1 (5 bases). The V gene's germline CDR1 is LNHDA and CDR2 SQIVND (reference sequence). V lost 3 bases, J lost 1 base, and 19 bases lay in between. The CDR3 is 18 amino acids. The CDR3 loop is CASSISLSIYRSNQPQHF. The DNA of the CDR3 is TGTGCCAGTAGTATTAGTTTGTCGATTTACAGGAGCAATCAGCCCCAGCATTTT.

The CDR3 coding sequence is TGTGCCAGCAGTTCGGGACTAGCGGGAGGGGTTTACAATGAGCAGTTCTTC. Residues: CASSSGLAGGVYNEQFF. The chain links TRBV28 to TRBJ2-1; 16 bases line up with TRBD2. The CDR3 length is 17 residues. J was trimmed by 4 bases and V by 4 bases; bases with no gene match: 4. Germline lookup yields CDR1 MDHEN and CDR2 SYDVKM.

The genes are TRBV9 and TRBJ1-3, with TRBD1 as a possible D gene (6 bases). The length of the CDR3 is 14 residues. The V end was cut by 8 bases, the J end by 0 bases, with 12 bases between. CDR1 SGDLS and CDR2 YYNGEE come from the germline V gene. The CDR3 sequence is CASSPGDSGNTIYF. CDR3 nucleotide sequence: TGTGCCAGTTCCCCAGGGGACTCTGGAAACACCATATATTTT.

V gene TRBV10-1 combines with J gene TRBJ2-1, with TRBD2 identical over 10 bases. Germline V CDR1 and CDR2: WNHNN, SYGVQD (reference sequence). This CDR3 region has 15 residues. Losses at the gene ends were 6 bases for V and 6 bases for J; bases not matched to a gene: 8. The CDR3 sequence: CASSALAGLGNEQFF. The CDR3 bases are TGCGCCAGCAGCGCACTAGCGGGATTAGGCAATGAGCAGTTCTTC.

As DNA, the CDR3 is TGTGCCAGCAGTTACTCGGGACAGGGGATGAACACCATATATTTT. This codes for CASSYSGQGMNTIYF. The V gene is TRBV6-5, the J gene TRBJ1-3, with 10 bases identical to TRBD1. After removal of 0 bases from V and 7 bases from J, the junction contained 3 bases not matched to a gene. In germline, CDR1 is MNHEY, CDR2 SVGAGI. The CDR3 loop spans 15 amino acids.

V usage is TRBV6-5 and J usage is TRBJ1-1; unclear D gene. The CDR3 length is 12 residues. Trimming shortened V by 4 bases and J by 7 bases, and 10 bases separated the two germline ends. The V gene's germline CDR1 is MNHEY and CDR2 SVGAGI. CDR3 DNA sequence: TGTGCCAGCAGTTTGCTGGGAGGTGAAGCTTTCTTT. Protein: CASSLLGGEAFF.

This clone was seen a handful of times. The chain links TRBV30 to TRBJ2-7, with 7 bases that match TRBD2. The CDR3 is made up of 17 amino acids. Germline assignment: CDR1 GTSNPN and CDR2 SVGIG (reference sequence). V was clipped by 1 base and J by 2 bases; unmatched bases: 14. The CDR3 loop reads CAWSAPPRLAVTYEQYF. The CDR3 coding sequence is TGTGCCTGGAGTGCGCCGCCACGCCTAGCGGTAACCTACGAGCAGTACTTC.

This clone was counted a single time. This chain joins TRBV12-5 and TRBJ1-5; possible D gene TRBD1, 5 bases. The CDR3 has 17 amino acids. Trimming removed 6 bases at V and 2 bases at J, with 20 bases between. Germline V CDR1 and CDR2: LGHNT, FRNRAP. CDR3 loop: CASGLIRGEVGNQPQHF. CDR3 nucleotides: TGTGCTAGTGGACTGATCCGGGGGGAGGTGGGCAATCAGCCCCAGCATTTT.

CDR3 sequence (DNA): TGCAGCGTTGAGGGGGGAGGGACAACAGGGACTGAAGCTTTCTTT. Its translation is CSVEGGGTTGTEAFF. The chain links TRBV29-1 to TRBJ1-1; perhaps TRBD1 as D (6 bases). The CDR3 covers 15 residues. CDR1 is SQVTM, CDR2 ANQGSEA, per germline. Trimming stripped 3 bases from V and 5 bases from J, with 19 bases between.

This chain uses TRBV19 with TRBJ1-1, with TRBD1 as a possible D gene (5 bases). The CDR3 runs to 14 residues. Germline assignment: CDR1 LNHDA and CDR2 SQIVND (reference sequence). V shed 6 bases and J shed 0 bases, with 11 bases lying between them. The CDR3 sequence: CASRSSGMNTEAFF. In DNA form, the CDR3 reads TGTGCCAGTAGGAGTTCAGGGATGAACACTGAAGCTTTCTTT.

The J gene is TRBJ1-3, the V gene TRBV6-5; D might be TRBD1 (5 bases). This CDR3 region has 14 residues. Germline CDR1 is MNHEY and CDR2 is SVGAGI. Trimming removed 4 bases at V and 4 bases at J, with 11 bases between. CDR3 loop: CASSFGGSGNTIYF. DNA for the CDR3: TGTGCCAGCAGTTTCGGGGGTTCGGGAAACACCATATATTTT.

Concerning this clone: The junction and the germline gene differ at one end; a read error may be behind it. This chain's CDR3 is CSSSYLTSGGDEQFF. The CDR3 DNA reads TGTTCCAGCAGTTACCTGACTAGCGGGGGGGATGAGCAGTTCTTC. V gene TRBV6-5 combines with J gene TRBJ2-1, with TRBD2 identical over 14 bases. Germline V gene sequence: CDR1 MNHEY, CDR2 SVGAGI. The CDR3 has 15 residues.

This chain links TRBV25-1 with TRBJ2-1; 8 bases line up with TRBD2. Germline loops: CDR1 MGHDK, CDR2 SYGVNS. This CDR3 spans 16 amino acids. Trimming took 1 base from V and 7 from J; bases not matched to a gene: 9. The CDR3 reads CASSEFRAGAWNEQFF. CDR3 DNA: TGTGCCAGCAGTGAATTTCGAGCGGGAGCGTGGAATGAGCAGTTCTTC.

This chain joins TRBV7-6 and TRBJ2-5; 9 positions agree with TRBD2. The CDR3 consists of 16 residues. V shed 5 bases and J 5 bases; nucleotides not matched to a gene: 12. CDR1 is SGHVS, CDR2 FNYEAQ, per germline. The CDR3, as DNA: TGTGCCAGCAGCCAGGCGGCTAGCGGGATTGGGGAGACCCAGTACTTC. The encoded protein is CASSQAASGIGETQYF.

V usage is TRBV6-5 and J usage is TRBJ1-1; weak D call: TRBD1 (6 bases). V lost 4 bases and J lost 4, with 19 bases in between. Germline CDR1 is MNHEY and CDR2 is SVGAGI. The CDR3 spans 16 residues. The CDR3 coding sequence is TGTGCCAGCAGTTCGGGGAAAACAGGGCCGGGCACTGAAGCTTTCTTT. Amino acids: CASSSGKTGPGTEAFF.

J is TRBJ2-3 and V is TRBV9; TRBD1 is a possible D gene (5 bases). With 0 bases removed from V and 6 bases from J, the gap between germline ends came to 17 bases. This CDR3 has 16 amino acids. Germline V gene lookup returns CDR1 SGDLS and CDR2 YYNGEE. For the CDR3, the DNA is TGTGCCAGCAGCGTAGGGGCGGCAGTGGCAGGGGATACGCAGTATTTT. Translation: CASSVGAAVAGDTQYF.

This clone was observed once. The chain joins TRBV7-3 to TRBJ2-3, with TRBD2 matching 7 bases. CDR3 length: 14 amino acids. The trim removed 5 bases at V and 8 bases at J, leaving 10 bases unmatched. From germline, CDR1 is SGHTA and CDR2 FQGTGA. The CDR3 region has the DNA TGTGCCAGCAGCCGAACTAGCGTAAGAGGTACGCAGTATTTT. The encoded protein is CASSRTSVRGTQYF.

The chain carries TRBV25-1 and TRBJ2-5; D call uncertain. Looked up from germline, CDR1 is MGHDK and CDR2 is SYGVNS. The CDR3 sequence is 14 residues long. Trimming removed 0 bases from V and 1 base from J, with 6 bases in between. Here the CDR3 DNA reads TGTGCCAGCAGTGAATATAGAGGCCAAGAGACCCAGTACTTC. It yields the protein CASSEYRGQETQYF.